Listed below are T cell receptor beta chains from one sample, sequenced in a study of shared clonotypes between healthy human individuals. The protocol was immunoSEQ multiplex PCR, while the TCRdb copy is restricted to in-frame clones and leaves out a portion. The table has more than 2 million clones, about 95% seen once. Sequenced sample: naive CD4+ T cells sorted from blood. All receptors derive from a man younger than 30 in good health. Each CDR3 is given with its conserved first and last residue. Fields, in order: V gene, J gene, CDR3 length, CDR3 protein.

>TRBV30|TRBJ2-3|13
CAWTQGLTDTQYF
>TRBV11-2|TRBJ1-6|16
CASSLSGQAGSAPLHF
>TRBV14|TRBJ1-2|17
CASSPRISTGRPYGYTF
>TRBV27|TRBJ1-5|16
CASSQLGTLSNQPQHF
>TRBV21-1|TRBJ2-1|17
CANSKVRGQVTYNEQFF
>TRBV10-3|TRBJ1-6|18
CAISESNPGGKGISPLHF
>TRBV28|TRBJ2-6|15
CASSVQGAGANVLTF
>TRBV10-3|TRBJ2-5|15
CAISQIGTTQETQYF
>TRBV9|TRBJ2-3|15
CASNLLGALTDTQYF
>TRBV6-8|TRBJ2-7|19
CASSPPGLAGEGGAYEQYF
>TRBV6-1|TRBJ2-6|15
CASIAGSSGANVLTF
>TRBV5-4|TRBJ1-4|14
CASSFRGANEKLFF
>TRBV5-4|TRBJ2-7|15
CASSLGPNSGYEQYF
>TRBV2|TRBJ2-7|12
CASSAGLSEQYF
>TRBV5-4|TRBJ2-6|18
CASSEGLALSSGANVLTF
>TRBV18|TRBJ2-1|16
CASSHLGLAGDNEQFF
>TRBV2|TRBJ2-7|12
CASSRTGYEQYF
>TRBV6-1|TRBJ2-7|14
CASNGQGATYEQYF
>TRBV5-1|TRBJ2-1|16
CASSLPTSGLYNEQFF
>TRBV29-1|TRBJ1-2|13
CSAYQGAVYGYTF
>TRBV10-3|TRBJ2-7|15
CAISARQQISYEQYF
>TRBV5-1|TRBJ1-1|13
CASSQGMDTEAFF
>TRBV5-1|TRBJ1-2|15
CASSLGPQAQGGYTF
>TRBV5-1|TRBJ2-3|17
CASSWIQRGPSTDTQYF
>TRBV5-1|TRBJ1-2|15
CASSLEAGAGGGYTF
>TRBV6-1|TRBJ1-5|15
CASTVRGQGVQPQHF